These 22 T cell receptor beta chains share one sample of origin, sequenced in a study of cytotoxic CD8 clonotypes in ibrutinib-treated CLL. Generated by immunoSEQ multiplex PCR, the TCRdb table keeps only in-frame clones and is missing some. There are tens of thousands of clones in the sample; around 83% occur only once, and under 6.5% lies in the top ten. Material: PBMCs, obtained before ibrutinib treatment. The receptors come from a human donor with chronic lymphocytic leukemia.

The chain has TRBV29-1 and TRBJ2-3; D is perhaps TRBD2 (5 bases). With 7 bases removed from V and 0 bases from J, the gap between germline ends came to 17 bases. The CDR3 spans 15 residues. Germline V gene sequence: CDR1 SQVTM, CDR2 ANQGSEA. The CDR3 region is CSAGLIAISTDTQYF. The CDR3 nucleotides are TGCAGCGCGGGGTTGATCGCAATTAGCACAGATACGCAGTATTTT.

This clone has more than one count but fewer than ten. This chain uses TRBV5-6 with TRBJ2-7, with 9 bases fitting TRBD2. Per the germline V gene, CDR1 is SGHDT and CDR2 is YYEEEE. J lost 6 bases, V lost 4 bases, and 11 bases had no gene match. The CDR3 loop spans 15 amino acids. DNA of the CDR3: TGTGCCAGCAGCCCCCTCGCGGGAGGGCTTCTCGAGCAGTACTTC. It specifies CASSPLAGGLLEQYF.

This sequence joins TRBV11-1 and TRBJ2-1; D is unclear. The CDR3 has 11 amino acids. Germline-derived CDR1 and CDR2 are SGHAT and FQDESV (reference sequence). V was pared by 5 bases and J by 10 bases, with 9 bases between. The CDR3 DNA reads TGTGCCAGCAGCCCCCGTCAGGAGCAGTTCTTC. Encoded protein: CASSPRQEQFF.

The chain joins TRBV5-5 to TRBJ1-1; 10 nucleotides match TRBD1. The CDR3 runs to 16 residues. V shed 4 bases and J 4 bases; nucleotides not matched to a gene: 10. Looked up from germline, CDR1 is SGHKS and CDR2 is YYEKEE (reference sequence). As DNA, the CDR3 is TGTGCCAGCAGCCTAACCCTAAGACAGGGGGCCACTGAAGCTTTCTTT. Translation gives CASSLTLRQGATEAFF.

The chain recombines TRBV7-6 with TRBJ1-2; D uncertain. Germline-derived CDR1 and CDR2 are SGHVS and FNYEAQ. The CDR3 contains 14 residues. The V gene lost 6 bases and the J gene lost 0 bases, with 11 bases spanning the gap. CDR3 DNA sequence: TGTGCCAGCAGTCCGTTGGGGTCTAACTATGGCTACACCTTC. It is translated as CASSPLGSNYGYTF.

This sequence joins TRBV7-8 and TRBJ1-1; D unresolved. The germline gives CDR1 SGHVS, CDR2 FQNEAQ. The V end was cut by 4 bases, the J end by 8 bases, with 17 bases between. The CDR3 covers 14 residues. The CDR3 loop reads CASSSPLVGMEAFF. The CDR3 region has the DNA TGTGCCAGCAGCTCCCCATTGGTGGGAATGGAAGCTTTCTTT.

The chain has TRBV7-9 and TRBJ1-2; D remains ambiguous. Between the trimmed V and J ends, which lost 11 bases and 2 bases, there was a span of 12 bases. The CDR3 is 12 amino acids. Germline CDR1 reads SEHNR; CDR2 reads FQNEAQ (reference sequence). CDR3 sequence: CALAGMNYGYTF. The CDR3 DNA follows: TGTGCCCTCGCCGGGATGAACTATGGCTACACCTTC.

The CDR3 DNA reads TGTGCCAGCAAAGCAACTAGCGGGAGAACAGATACGCAGTATTTT. Protein product: CASKATSGRTDTQYF. J is TRBJ2-3 and V is TRBV2; 11 bases line up with TRBD2. V dropped 7 bases and J dropped 3; count of bases not matched to a gene: 6. The CDR3 runs 15 residues. Germline V CDR1 and CDR2: SNHLY, FYNNEI.

This chain uses TRBV30 with TRBJ1-4; D is undetermined. There are 14 residues in the CDR3. V was clipped by 1 base and J by 4 bases, with 10 bases between them. Per the germline V gene, CDR1 is GTSNPN and CDR2 is SVGIG (reference sequence). The CDR3 protein is CAWSAGYGNEKLFF. In DNA, the CDR3 is TGTGCCTGGAGTGCGGGGTATGGTAATGAAAAACTGTTTTTT.

The V call is TRBV6-1, the J call TRBJ2-6; D ambiguous. V gave up 0 bases and J gave up 4 bases, with 10 bases separating them. Germline CDR1 MNHNS, CDR2 SASEGT. The CDR3 runs 16 residues. Here the CDR3 reads CASSEALVAGANVLTF. DNA for the CDR3: TGTGCCAGCAGTGAAGCGCTCGTAGCCGGGGCCAACGTCCTGACTTTC.

The CDR3 is CSVESANSYEQYF. For the CDR3, the DNA is TGCAGCGTTGAATCCGCGAACTCCTACGAGCAGTACTTC. The chain employs TRBV29-1 and TRBJ2-7; the D is unclear. V lost 2 bases to trimming and J lost 0 bases, with 8 bases between them. Germline V CDR1 and CDR2: SQVTM, ANQGSEA. The CDR3 covers 13 residues.

The chain employs TRBV7-8 and TRBJ2-1; TRBD1 is a possible D gene (6 bases). The CDR3 consists of 17 residues. V lost 4 bases and J lost 3, with 19 bases in between. Germline loops: CDR1 SGHVS, CDR2 FQNEAQ. The CDR3 region is CASSSDQLQGGYNEQFF. The CDR3 DNA is TGTGCCAGCAGCTCAGACCAACTACAGGGTGGCTACAATGAGCAGTTCTTC.

The chain is built from TRBV6-1 and TRBJ1-1; D possibly corresponds to TRBD1 (5 bases). The ends were cut back, 2 bases at V and 4 bases at J, with 23 bases in the middle. Germline lookup yields CDR1 MNHNS and CDR2 SASEGT. The CDR3 has 18 residues. CDR3 DNA: TGTGCCAGCAGTGAAAGCATCTTTGAGCAGGGATGGGGCACTGAAGCTTTCTTT. Translated: CASSESIFEQGWGTEAFF.

V and J are TRBV27 and TRBJ1-3, with D tentatively TRBD1 (6 bases). The V end lost 4 bases, the J end lost 2 bases, and 12 bases lay between the germline ends. CDR1 and CDR2 from the germline V gene are MNHEY and SMNVEV (reference sequence). There are 15 residues in the CDR3. CDR3: CASSYTGNPGNTIYF. The CDR3 bases are TGTGCCAGCAGTTATACAGGGAACCCTGGAAACACCATATATTTT.

This sequence joins TRBV19 and TRBJ1-4; D is ambiguous. V was pared by 8 bases and J by 3 bases, with 10 bases between. The CDR3 is made up of 13 amino acids. Germline CDR1 reads LNHDA; CDR2 reads SQIVND (reference sequence). The CDR3 is CASQDTANEKLFF. In DNA, the CDR3 is TGTGCCAGTCAGGATACGGCTAATGAAAAACTGTTTTTT.

CDR3 residues: CASSLTSGIREQFF. The CDR3 DNA follows: TGTGCCAGCAGCCTTACTAGCGGGATACGGGAGCAGTTCTTC. The chain uses TRBV14 and TRBJ2-1, with 10 bases matching TRBD2. The CDR3 runs 14 residues. After removal of 4 bases from V and 10 bases from J, the junction contained 7 bases not matched to a gene. CDR1 is SGHDN, CDR2 FVKESK, per germline.

V is TRBV4-2 and J is TRBJ1-5; no firm D call. This CDR3 region has 16 residues. Per the germline V gene, CDR1 is LGHNA and CDR2 is YNFKEQ. V gave up 2 bases and J gave up 5 bases, with 16 bases separating them. The CDR3 region has the DNA TGTGCCAGCAGCCAATTAGACCGGGATTCATATCAGCCCCAGCATTTT. Translation gives CASSQLDRDSYQPQHF.

This clone has a single count. The V and J genes are TRBV11-1 and TRBJ2-3; D ambiguous. Trimming stripped 5 bases from V and 0 bases from J, with 3 bases between. CDR3 length equals 12 residues. CDR1 and CDR2 (germline): SGHAT, FQDESV (reference sequence). CDR3 in amino acids: CASSPSTDTQYF. The CDR3 coding sequence is TGTGCCAGCAGCCCAAGCACAGATACGCAGTATTTT.

The chain carries TRBV27 and TRBJ1-5; D gene uncertain. This CDR3 has 13 residues. Per the germline V gene, CDR1 is MNHEY and CDR2 is SMNVEV (reference sequence). Trimming stripped 3 bases from V and 3 bases from J, with 6 bases between. The CDR3 loop reads CASSLQNNQPQHF. Here the CDR3 DNA reads TGTGCCAGCAGTTTGCAGAACAATCAGCCCCAGCATTTT.

This sequence joins TRBV28 and TRBJ1-1, with a weak D call TRBD1 (5 bases). This CDR3 contains 13 residues. V lost 7 bases and J lost 9, with 18 bases in between. CDR1 and CDR2 from the germline V gene are MDHEN and SYDVKM. The DNA of the CDR3 is TGTGCCAGCATCGTCTCAGGGTTCGAGCAAGCTTTCTTT. It encodes CASIVSGFEQAFF.

This clone was counted between two and nine times. The chain combines TRBV28 with TRBJ2-3, with D tentatively TRBD2 (6 bases). V was pared by 3 bases and J by 2 bases, with 21 bases between. The CDR3 runs to 18 residues. Germline V gene data show CDR1 as MDHEN and CDR2 as SYDVKM. CDR3 DNA: TGTGCCAGCAGTTTCTCTCTCTCTGTTAGCGGAGACACAGATACGCAGTATTTT. It codes for CASSFSLSVSGDTDTQYF.

The chain couples TRBV29-1 to TRBJ1-5, with 7 bases lining up with TRBD1. V was pared by 2 bases and J by 1 base, with 5 bases of the junction left unmatched. The germline gives CDR1 SQVTM, CDR2 ANQGSEA. The CDR3 contains 15 residues. The CDR3 DNA follows: TGCAGCGTTGAACTAACAGGGGAAAGCAATCAGCCCCAGCATTTT. It specifies CSVELTGESNQPQHF.